The 7 T cell receptor beta chains listed next were all sequenced from one sample in a study of shared clonotypes between healthy human individuals. The assay was immunoSEQ multiplex PCR, and TCRdb's table has in-frame clones only and misses some. The table includes roughly 2.2 million clones, about 90% detected once. The sequencing input was naive CD4+ T cells from PBMCs. The subset was: CD45RA+ positively selected. Receptors were obtained from a man younger than 35 in good health. Some clones in this sample may be carry-over from other donors' samples.

This sequence joins TRBV6-5 and TRBJ2-7; a possible D gene is TRBD2 (6 bases). V lost 5 bases and J lost 2, with 10 bases in between. Looked up from germline, CDR1 is MNHEY and CDR2 is SVGAGI. CDR3 length: 13 amino acids. The CDR3 coding sequence is TGTGCCAGCAGTGCCGCGGGACCCTACGAGCAGTACTTC. This codes for CASSAAGPYEQYF.

The CDR3 sequence: CASSLVVNTDTQYF. The CDR3 DNA follows: TGTGCCAGCAGCTTGGTCGTCAACACAGATACGCAGTATTTT. The chain employs TRBV5-8 and TRBJ2-3; D ambiguous. In germline, CDR1 is SGHTS, CDR2 YDEGEE. This CDR3 has 14 residues. With 0 bases removed from V and 2 bases from J, the gap between germline ends came to 7 bases.

This chain's CDR3 is CASSLNAGGFNEQFF. Here the CDR3 DNA reads TGTGCCAGCAGCTTAAACGCGGGAGGGTTCAATGAGCAGTTCTTC. The chain recombines TRBV7-9 with TRBJ2-1; 9 positions agree with TRBD2. The junction had 5 bases not matched to a gene; V was cut back by 2 bases and J by 6 bases. This CDR3 contains 15 residues. CDR1 is SEHNR, CDR2 FQNEAQ, per germline (reference sequence).

The gene calls are TRBV5-5 and TRBJ2-1; D gene ambiguous. The CDR3 totals 12 residues. Germline CDR1 and CDR2: SGHKS and YYEKEE (reference sequence). Trimming took 5 bases from V and 14 from J, leaving 17 bases between them. CDR3 nucleotides: TGTGCCAGCAGGCATGACGGCGGTCAGGAGTTCTTC. It is translated as CASRHDGGQEFF.

Remarks on this clone: This same CDR3 is encoded by further DNA sequences in the sample. The chain has TRBV29-1 and TRBJ1-1; D not resolved. The CDR3 length is 11 residues. Trimming stripped 6 bases from V and 0 bases from J, with 5 bases between. Germline CDR1 is SQVTM and CDR2 is ANQGSEA. The CDR3 reads CSVRVNTEAFF. CDR3 nucleotides: TGCAGCGTCAGAGTGAACACTGAAGCTTTCTTT.

The chain combines TRBV29-1 with TRBJ1-2; D call uncertain. This CDR3 has 12 amino acids. Germline CDR1 and CDR2: SQVTM and ANQGSEA. V gave up 8 bases and J gave up 2 bases, with 12 bases separating them. The DNA of the CDR3 is TGCAGCACTGATGGCAGCAACTATGGCTACACCTTC. Translation: CSTDGSNYGYTF. Based on the CDR3 plus reference TRBV29-1 and TRBJ1-2, the full variable domain is SAVISQKPSRDICQRGTSLTIQCQVDSQVTMMFWYRQQPGQSLTLIATANQGSEATYESGFVIDKFPISRPNLTFSTLTVSNMSPEDSSIYLCSTDGSNYGYTFGSGTRLTVV.

This chain joins TRBV30 and TRBJ1-1; D remains ambiguous. V was shortened by 4 bases and J by 8 bases, with 23 bases between the two germline ends. Germline lookup yields CDR1 GTSNPN and CDR2 SVGIG (reference sequence). This CDR3 has 15 residues. The CDR3 DNA reads as TGTGCCTGGACCTTCCCAGATAAGGAATTCATCGAAGCTTTCTTT. This codes for CAWTFPDKEFIEAFF.